This record concerns one T cell receptor beta chain sequence. This record comes from a study of blood T cell repertoires in COVID-19. Profiling relied on immunoSEQ multiplex PCR, and the TCRdb table lists in-frame clones only, not all of them. The repertoire holds around 220,000 clones, with under 85% as singletons. The source of this sequence is a woman older than 75 with COVID-19, enrolled during active disease. The material sequenced was peripheral blood.

The CDR3 spells CASSSKTGVQETQYF. The CDR3 coding sequence is TGTGCCAGCAGCTCTAAGACAGGGGTACAGGAGACCCAGTACTTC. V and J are TRBV5-4 and TRBJ2-5; 8 bases agree with TRBD1. The CDR3 covers 15 residues. CDR1 and CDR2 from the germline V gene are SGHNT and YYREEE (reference sequence). Losses at the gene ends were 3 bases for V and 5 bases for J; bases not matched to a gene: 9. The whole variable domain, remainder taken from reference TRBV5-4 and TRBJ2-5, is ETGVTQSPTHLIKTRGQQVTLRCSSQSGHNTVSWYQQALGQGPQFIFQYYREEENGRGNFPPRFSGLQFPNYSSELNVNALELDDSALYLCASSSKTGVQETQYFGPGTRLLVL.